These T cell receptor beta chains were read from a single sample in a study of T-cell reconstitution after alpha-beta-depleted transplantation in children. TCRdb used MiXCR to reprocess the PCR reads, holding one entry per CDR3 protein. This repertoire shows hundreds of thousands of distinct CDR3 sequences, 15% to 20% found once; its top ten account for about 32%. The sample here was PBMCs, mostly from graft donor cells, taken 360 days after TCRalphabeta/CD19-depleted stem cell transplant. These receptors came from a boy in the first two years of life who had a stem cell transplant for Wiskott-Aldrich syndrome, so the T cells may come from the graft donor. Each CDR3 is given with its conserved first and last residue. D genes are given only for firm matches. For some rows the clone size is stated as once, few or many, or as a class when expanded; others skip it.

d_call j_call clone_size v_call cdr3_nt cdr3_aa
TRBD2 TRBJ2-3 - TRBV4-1 TGCGCCAGCAGCCAAGCCCTAGCGGGAGTTCTGACGCAGTATTTT CASSQALAGVLTQYF
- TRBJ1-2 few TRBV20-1 TGCAGTGCTAGAGGAGGGGACTATGGCTACACCTTC CSARGGDYGYTF
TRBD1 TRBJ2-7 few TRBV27 TGTGCCAGCAGTCCGGACAGGGGAACCTACGAGCAGTACTTC CASSPDRGTYEQYF
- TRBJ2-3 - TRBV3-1 TGTGCCAGCAGCCGCGACAGGTGGACAGATACGCAGTATTTT CASSRDRWTDTQYF
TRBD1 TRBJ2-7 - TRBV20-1 TGCAGTGCAGGACAGGGTTACGAGCAGTACTTC CSAGQGYEQYF
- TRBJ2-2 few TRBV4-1 TGCGCCAGCAGGAGAGGGGGGGCCGGGGAGCTGTTTTTT CASRRGGAGELFF
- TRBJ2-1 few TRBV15 TGTGCCACCCTACCACTCCCGGGACCCCCGTTTAGTGAGCAGTTCTTC CATLPLPGPPFSEQFF
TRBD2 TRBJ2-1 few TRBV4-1 TGCGCCAGCAGCCAAGGTCCACTAGCGGGGGCCTTATTTGGTAGCTCCTACAATGAGCAGTTCTTC CASSQGPLAGALFGSSYNEQFF
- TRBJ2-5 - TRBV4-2 TGTGCCAGCAGCCAAGATAATCCGATCCAAGAGACCCAGTACTTC CASSQDNPIQETQYF
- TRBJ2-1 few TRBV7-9 TGTGCCAGCAGCTCCGGAAGGGGGGGAAATGAGCAGTTCTTC CASSSGRGGNEQFF
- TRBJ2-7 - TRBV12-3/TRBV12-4 TGTGCCAGCAGTCCGCTCGCTAGCGACGAGCAGTACTTC CASSPLASDEQYF
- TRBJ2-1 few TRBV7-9 TGTGCCAGCAGCTTAAAGGGGCGGTATGAGCAGTTCTTC CASSLKGRYEQFF
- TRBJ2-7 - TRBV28 TGTGCCAGCAAAACGGGACCCTCGGGAAGGGAGCAGTACTTC CASKTGPSGREQYF
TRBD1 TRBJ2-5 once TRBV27 TGTGCCAGCAGTTCCCAGTTCTCGACAGGGAAAGAGACCCAGTACTTC CASSSQFSTGKETQYF
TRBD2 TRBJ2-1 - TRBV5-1 TGCGCCAGCAGCTTGGAGGGACTAGCGGGTGAGCAGTTCTTC CASSLEGLAGEQFF
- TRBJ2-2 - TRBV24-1 TGTGCCACCAGTGACCCCAGGGCAGGGGACACCGGGGAGCTGTTTTTT CATSDPRAGDTGELFF
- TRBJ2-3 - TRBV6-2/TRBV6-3 TGTGCCAGCAGTTACTCGAAAGGATCAGATACGCAGTATTTT CASSYSKGSDTQYF
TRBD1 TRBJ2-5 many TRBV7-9 TGTGCCAGCAGTCCAGGGGGCAGGGAGACCCAGTACTTC CASSPGGRETQYF
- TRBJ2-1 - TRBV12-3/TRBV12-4 TGTGCCAGCAGTTTGTTGCCCCCTTTAAATGAGCAGTTCTTC CASSLLPPLNEQFF
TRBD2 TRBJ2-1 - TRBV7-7 TGTGCCAGCAGCTCCCAGGGGACTAGGAGTGAGCAGTTCTTC CASSSQGTRSEQFF
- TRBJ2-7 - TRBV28 TGTGCCAGCAGTTTAGGGGACTTACGGCGGCACTTC CASSLGDLRRHF
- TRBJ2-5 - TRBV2 TGTGCCAGCAGTGACCACGGACGCCGGCCGGGAGAGACCCAGTACTTC CASSDHGRRPGETQYF
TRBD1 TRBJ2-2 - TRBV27 TGTGCCAGCACCCCCGGGACAGGGTTCACCGGGGAGCTGTTTTTT CASTPGTGFTGELFF
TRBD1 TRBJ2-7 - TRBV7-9 TGTGCCAGCAGCTCTCCCGGGACAGTCTCCTACGAGCAGTACTTC CASSSPGTVSYEQYF
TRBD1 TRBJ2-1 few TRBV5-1 TGCGCCAGCAGGAAGACAGGGGGCGGCTACAATGAGCAGTTCTTC CASRKTGGGYNEQFF
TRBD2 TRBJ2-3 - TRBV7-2 TGTGCCAGCAGCACAAAACCGGGACTACCGACAGATACGCAGTATTTT CASSTKPGLPTDTQYF
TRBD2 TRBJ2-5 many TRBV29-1 TGCAGCGTGGGACTAGCCCAAGAGACCCAGTACTTC CSVGLAQETQYF
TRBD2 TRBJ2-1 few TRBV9 TGTGCCAGCAGCCCCGGGACTAGTCAGTACAATGAGCAGTTCTTC CASSPGTSQYNEQFF